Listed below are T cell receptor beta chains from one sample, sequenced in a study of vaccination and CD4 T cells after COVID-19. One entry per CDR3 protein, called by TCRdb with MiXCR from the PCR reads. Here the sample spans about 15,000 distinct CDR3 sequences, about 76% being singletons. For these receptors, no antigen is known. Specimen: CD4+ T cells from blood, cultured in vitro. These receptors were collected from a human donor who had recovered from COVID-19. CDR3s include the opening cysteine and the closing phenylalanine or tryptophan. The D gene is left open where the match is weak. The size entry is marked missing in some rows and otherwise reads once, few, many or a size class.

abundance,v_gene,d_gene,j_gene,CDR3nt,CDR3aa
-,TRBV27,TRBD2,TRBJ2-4,TGTGCCAGCACCCCGGGGGGGAGAAACATTCAGTACTTC,CASTPGGRNIQYF
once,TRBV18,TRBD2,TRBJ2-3,TGTGCCAGCTCACCAACACTGGGGGGGACTTCCTACACAGATACGCAGTATTTT,CASSPTLGGTSYTDTQYF
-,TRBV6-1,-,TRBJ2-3,TGTGCCATACTAAGGGGATATCGTAGCACAGATACGCAGTATTTT,CAILRGYRSTDTQYF
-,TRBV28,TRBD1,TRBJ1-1,TGTGCCAGCAGTATGGGGACAGGGTATACTGAAGCTTTCTTT,CASSMGTGYTEAFF
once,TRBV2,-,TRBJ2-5,TGTGCCAGCAGTGGAGGGGGACAAGGGACCCAGTACTTC,CASSGGGQGTQYF
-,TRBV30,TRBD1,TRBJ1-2,TGTGCCTGGGGCTGGGGGACAGGGGAGGATGGCTACACCTTC,CAWGWGTGEDGYTF
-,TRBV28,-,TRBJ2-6,TGTGCCAGCAGTTTAACCCTCGGGGCCAGCGTCCTGACTTTC,CASSLTLGASVLTF
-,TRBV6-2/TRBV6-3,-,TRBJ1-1,TGTGCCAGCGTTCTTGGGGGGTCGGCGAACACTGAAGCTTTCTTT,CASVLGGSANTEAFF
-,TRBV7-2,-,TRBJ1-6,TGTGCCAGCAGCTTTGGCAGAGGAGGGAATTCACCCCTCCACTTT,CASSFGRGGNSPLHF
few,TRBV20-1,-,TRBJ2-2,TGCAGTGCTAGTGGCAGGGTCGGGGAGCTGTTTTTT,CSASGRVGELFF
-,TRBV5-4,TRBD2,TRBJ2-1,TGTGCCAGCAGCCCCGGGACTAGAGGATACAATGAGCAGTTCTTC,CASSPGTRGYNEQFF
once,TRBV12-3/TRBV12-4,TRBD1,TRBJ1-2,TGTGCCAGCAGTTTAAACAGGGGGAAGGGAGGCTACACCTTC,CASSLNRGKGGYTF
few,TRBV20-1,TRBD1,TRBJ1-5,TGCAGTGCTAGAGGGGCCGGGACAGGGAGGTTTAGCAATCAGCCCCAGCATTTT,CSARGAGTGRFSNQPQHF
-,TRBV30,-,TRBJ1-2,TGTGCCTGGAGTCCCCTTGGGGGTGTGGCGGGTGGCTACACCTTC,CAWSPLGGVAGGYTF
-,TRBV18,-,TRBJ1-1,TGTGCCAGCTCACCTCGAGGGGCCATGAACACTGAAGCTTTCTTT,CASSPRGAMNTEAFF
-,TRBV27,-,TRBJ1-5,TGTGCCAGCAGACCGGGACGGGCCCTTGAGAATCAGCCCCAGCATTTT,CASRPGRALENQPQHF
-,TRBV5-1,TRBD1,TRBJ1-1,TGCGCCAGCAGCTTGGGGGACAGGGGGATGAACACTGAAGCTTTCTTT,CASSLGDRGMNTEAFF
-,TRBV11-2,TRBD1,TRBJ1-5,TGTGCCAGCAGCTTAGGGGGACAGGGGGCACATCAGCCCCAGCATTTT,CASSLGGQGAHQPQHF
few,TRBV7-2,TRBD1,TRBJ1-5,TGTGCCAGCAGCCCCGGACAGGGGTATCAGCCCCAGCATTTT,CASSPGQGYQPQHF
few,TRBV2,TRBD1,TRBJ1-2,TGTGCCAGCAGGCGTACAGGGGCTGGCTATGGCTACACCTTC,CASRRTGAGYGYTF
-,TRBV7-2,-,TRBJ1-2,TGTGCCAGCGGATCGGACTGGTATGGCTACACCTTC,CASGSDWYGYTF
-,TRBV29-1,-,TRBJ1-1,TGCAGCGTTGACAGGGGTCTGAACACTGAAGCTTTCTTT,CSVDRGLNTEAFF
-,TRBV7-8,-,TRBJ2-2,TGTGCCAGCAGTTACAGTACCGGGGAGCTGTTTTTT,CASSYSTGELFF
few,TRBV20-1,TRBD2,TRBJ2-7,TGCAGTGCAAAGGGGACTAGCGGGAGGAACTCCTACGAGCAGTACTTC,CSAKGTSGRNSYEQYF
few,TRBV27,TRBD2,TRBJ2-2,TGTGCCAGCAGTTTATCGACTAGCGGGATCGGCAGCACCGGGGAGCTGTTTTTT,CASSLSTSGIGSTGELFF
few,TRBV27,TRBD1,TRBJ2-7,TGTGCCAGCAGTTTATTGGGACAGGGGAAATACGAGCAGTACTTC,CASSLLGQGKYEQYF
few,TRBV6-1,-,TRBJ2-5,TGTGCCAGCAGGCACCTGCTGGCCCAGTACTTC,CASRHLLAQYF
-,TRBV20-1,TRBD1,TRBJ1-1,TGCAGTGCTAGCGCAGGGGGCACTGAAGCTTTCTTT,CSASAGGTEAFF
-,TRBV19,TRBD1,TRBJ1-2,TGTGCCAGTAGGGTGGACAGGAATTATGGCTACACCTTC,CASRVDRNYGYTF
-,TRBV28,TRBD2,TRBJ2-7,TGTGCCAGCACAACCGAGACTAGCGGGAACCCGAACGGGCAGTACTTC,CASTTETSGNPNGQYF
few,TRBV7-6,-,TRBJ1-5,TGTGCCAGCAGCTTAGGGGGGGCGGGTAGCAATCAGCCCCAGCATTTT,CASSLGGAGSNQPQHF
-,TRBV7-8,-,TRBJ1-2,TGTGCCAGCAGTCGAACACAGGGCTATGGCTACACCTTC,CASSRTQGYGYTF
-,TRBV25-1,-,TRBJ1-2,TGTGCCAGCAGCCCTACAGAGCCCTATGGCTACACCTTC,CASSPTEPYGYTF
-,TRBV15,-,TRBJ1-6,TGTGCCACCAGCAGAGATCCCCAGGGCCAAGGTTCACCCCTCCACTTT,CATSRDPQGQGSPLHF
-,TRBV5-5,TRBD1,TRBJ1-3,TGTGCCAGCAGCTTGCCCCCTACCGGGACAGGCAGTGGAACCATATATTTT,CASSLPPTGTGSGTIYF
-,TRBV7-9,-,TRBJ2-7,TGTGCCAGCAGCTTACAGGGAGTCTCCTACGAGCAGTACTTC,CASSLQGVSYEQYF
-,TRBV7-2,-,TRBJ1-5,TGTGCCAGCAGCTTAGGGGACCCCAATCAGCCCCAGCATTTT,CASSLGDPNQPQHF
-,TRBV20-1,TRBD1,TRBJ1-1,TGCAGTGCGTTAACTCAGGGGGCCACTGAAGCTTTCTTT,CSALTQGATEAFF
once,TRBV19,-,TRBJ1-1,TGTGCCAGTAGATACGTCCTACAGACTGAAGCTTTCTTT,CASRYVLQTEAFF
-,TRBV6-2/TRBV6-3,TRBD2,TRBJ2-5,TGTGCCGCGGGACTAGCGGGACCAAGGGGGGAGACCCAGTACTTC,CAAGLAGPRGETQYF
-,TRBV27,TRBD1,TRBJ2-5,TGTGCCAGCAGCCTGAGGGGGCTCAGAGAGACCCAGTACTTC,CASSLRGLRETQYF
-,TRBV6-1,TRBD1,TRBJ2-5,TGTGCCAGCAGACGACAGGGGACCCAAGAGACCCAGTACTTC,CASRRQGTQETQYF
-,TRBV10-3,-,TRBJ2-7,TGTGCCATCAGGGCCGGGGGCCAGGAGATTTACGAGCAGTACTTC,CAIRAGGQEIYEQYF
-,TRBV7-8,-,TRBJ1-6,TGTGCCAGCAGCTTAGCCCCAACCGTCGGTGGAAATTCACCCCTCCACTTT,CASSLAPTVGGNSPLHF
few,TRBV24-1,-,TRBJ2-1,TGTGCCACCAGTGATTACAGCGGGGAGCAGTTCTTC,CATSDYSGEQFF
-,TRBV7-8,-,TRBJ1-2,TGTGCCAGCAGCTTCACGGCAGGGTGGGATGGCTACACCTTC,CASSFTAGWDGYTF
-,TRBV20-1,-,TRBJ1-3,TGCAGTGCTAGCCATATCGGCCCCTCTGGAAACACCATATATTTT,CSASHIGPSGNTIYF
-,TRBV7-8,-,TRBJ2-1,TGTGCCAGCAGCTTACAGGGTTACAATGAGCAGTTCTTC,CASSLQGYNEQFF
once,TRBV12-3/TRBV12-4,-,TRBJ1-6,TGTGCCAGCAGTGGCCGGGATTCGAGGAATTCACCCCTCCACTTT,CASSGRDSRNSPLHF
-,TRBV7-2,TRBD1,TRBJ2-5,TGTGCCAGCAGCTTATCCGGGACAGGGCGGGAAGAGACCCAGTACTTC,CASSLSGTGREETQYF
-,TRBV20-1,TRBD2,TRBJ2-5,TGCAGTGCTGGGAGACTAGCCCGACAAGAGACCCAGTACTTC,CSAGRLARQETQYF